The source of this T cell receptor (beta chain) is a study of neurological immune-mediated disorders. Study observations and caveats: It was the repertoires of 18 of 34 multiple sclerosis patients that phylogenetic grouping placed in one related-CDR3 cluster, which is a possible signature. The most TCR clonal expansion was seen in HTLV-1-associated myelopathy, whereas the least was seen in multiple sclerosis, below the level in healthy controls.

This clonotype appeared many times. Its antigen is as yet unknown. The cDNA came from 5'RACE, which used 10-nucleotide random UMIs. Every sequencing run produced over 160 million TCR-beta sequences, and the sequences from any one run covered 15-18 subjects. Each CDR3 protein gets one entry after TCRdb re-called the 5' RACE reads with MiXCR. The data show 55,000 to 70,000 distinct CDR3 sequences, with approximately 5.1% seen just once and around 5.1% held by the top ten. J gave up 6 bases and V 5 bases, and 9 bases lay outside the gene matches. Germline V gives CDR1 DFQATT, CDR2 SNEGSKA (reference sequence). The CDR3 extends over 14 amino acids.

The chain uses TRBV20-1 and TRBJ1-4, with TRBD1 matching over 7 bases. Sample: PBMCs. This TCR came from a human donor with multiple sclerosis. The donor label of this sample is uncertain. CDR3 sequence: CSAPFPGQDEKLFF. CDR3 nucleotides: TGCAGTGCTCCTTTCCCCGGACAGGATGAAAAACTGTTTTTT.